This T cell receptor (beta chain) is from a study of cytomegalovirus exposure and HLA in healthy donors (dated by TCRdb to between 2016 and 2019). With regard to the full study: In an earlier analysis of some 610 of the donors, 250 to 350 Gb of sequence data and 117 million unique TCR beta sequences from about 179 million T cells were reported. HLA typing included class I and class II loci at four-digit resolution. In an earlier analysis of a few hundred of the donors, high-throughput TCR beta sequencing was used to judge whether each TCR beta V gene segment behaved as functional or pseudogenic. Of the roughly 420 genotyped donors, 65% to 90% were placed in the genetic ancestry cluster associated with self-reported Caucasian donors. A few DR-DQ haplotypes were treated as single units for association and clustering because of strong linkage in the cohort. To predict cytomegalovirus infection status, the study combined high-throughput TCR immunosequencing, statistical association of individual TCRs with disease status, and machine learning. A separate validation cohort of 100 to 150 different subjects was used in addition to the 666-subject first cohort. The study profiled the T cell repertoires of hundreds of subjects by immunosequencing and related them to cytomegalovirus serostatus. Typing coverage differed by locus: A, B, C, DRB1 and DQB1 were typed in about 620-640 donors, DQA1 in about 500, DPA1 in 600 to 610, and DPB1 in 400 to 490. An early release covering just under 650 HLA-typed donors comprised roughly 300 gigabases of sequencing data and 85 million to 100 million unique TCR sequences. Donor age, sex, ethnicity and CMV serostatus were collected together with the repertoire data. All discovery cohort repertoires had been generated using a single sequencing platform. A later analysis re-analyzed previously published TCR beta repertoires from 550 to 700 donors and added high-resolution HLA genotyping to study TCR occurrence patterns. Genome-wide SNP genotypes for about 65% of the 666 donors were used in a later genetic analysis, which treated that subset as a discovery cohort. The study was designed to test whether signatures of past pathogen exposure could be identified by cataloging public T cell receptors. Rather than using new phenotypic data, the later analysis identified candidate immune exposures from TCR beta sequences and from how often those sequences occurred across donors. Among about 370 genotyped donors of the cohort, an average of approximately 200,000 unique TCR beta nucleotide sequences was sequenced per donor, of which 15% to 20% were non-productive. Here is what the overall study found, with its caveats: In a later analysis, the rate of TCR association differed among HLA loci, with DRB1 alleles having the most associated TCRs and HLA-C alleles having the fewest. Cytomegalovirus status was reported to be diagnosed by the classifier with high specificity and sensitivity in both the original and validation cohorts. Linkage disequilibrium might explain the correlated functional status among segregating V segments, but an unknown experimental factor could not be excluded. In an earlier analysis of more than 450 of the donors, most TCR beta V segments were observed in productive rearrangements about 90% or about 30% of the time, broadly matching IMGT annotations. A further reported finding was that TCR beta sequences accurately predicted the HLA-A and HLA-B alleles for most subjects in the first cohort. About 15 rarely observed V segments, including chromosome 9 orphons, were excluded from the earlier analysis of just under 600 of the donors because counts were too low. In a later analysis, HLA-associated TCR beta chains were found to be more clonally expanded and to have lower generation probabilities than equally common non-associated chains. Because some donors lacked HLA typing at each locus, the association tests relied only on the typed subset. In a later genetic analysis, a missense DCLRE1C variant was associated with V-gene and J-gene trimming of TCR beta chains, and the association was replicated in an independent cohort. In a later analysis, 16,951 TCR beta sequences were associated with specific HLA alleles at a false discovery rate of 0.05. Sequencing depth was assumed to be roughly uniform across donors in the presence/absence analyses, though that assumption may not hold. It was suggested by the authors that the approach could potentially be generalized to other disease states and immunological phenotypes. In a later analysis, most CMV-associated TCR beta chains were found to appear HLA-restricted, with HLA associations seemingly driven largely by CMV exposure. When HLA alleles, especially DR and DQ, strongly co-occurred, attributing TCR associations to individual alleles was difficult. Most TCR sequences were seen in very few donors, while some public TCRs were found in many individuals. A cluster of highly shared sequence variants was judged likely to represent a technical artifact of the sequencing pipeline. According to a later analysis, parvovirus B19, influenza, CMV and Epstein-Barr virus appeared linked to several top co-occurrence clusters. Some IMGT-functional V segments, including TRBV6-2 and TRBV6-3, could not be told apart with the 87-base-pair reads, so those segments were excluded. The study gave a list of 150 to 200 TCR beta chains associated with cytomegalovirus. According to a later genetic analysis, donors in an Asian-associated ancestry cluster had fewer N-insertions in productive TCRs than the approximately 700-donor mean. A few of the identified cytomegalovirus-associated TCR beta chains were confirmed in vitro to be specific for cytomegalovirus antigens. Only TCR beta chains were sequenced in this cohort, and the absence of alpha or paired-chain data limited detectable features. CMV serostatus was the only immune exposure information available for the cohort.

The cohort consisted of hundreds of healthy bone marrow donors. At the time of sampling, all cohort members were nominally healthy, though unrecorded immune exposures were likely present. The donor was CMV seronegative and belonged to the group of 352 seronegative cohort members. A peripheral blood sample was provided by each donor, and peripheral blood mononuclear cells were used for TCR beta sequencing. Genomic DNA extraction from the blood cell samples was performed with the Qiagen DNeasy Blood Extraction Kit. Library preparation used the immunoSEQ multiplex PCR assay. A mixture of 60 forward primers for TCR Vbeta segments and 13 reverse primers for TCR Jbeta segments was used in the multiplex PCR. Amplification of the CDR3 region of rearranged TCR beta genes was performed with a multiplex PCR assay on genomic DNA. Amplified TCR beta libraries were sequenced as 87-base-pair reads on the Illumina HiSeq System. As for how the authors treated the data: In a later analysis, 80 million or so unique TCR beta chains were counted across the 500 to 850 repertoires, and approximately 9.9 million of these chains were shared by at least two donors. To remove PCR and sequencing errors, raw reads were error-corrected and collapsed into unique sequences using a nearest-neighbor algorithm that merged closely related sequences. CDR3 sequences were aligned to IMGT reference sequences to assign V, D and J gene segments. Each retained sequence needed at least a six-nucleotide match to both a V gene segment and a J gene segment. Rearrangements were classified as productive when the CDR3 lacked stop codons and remained in frame with V and J, and all other rearrangements were classified as non-productive. Following IMGT convention, CDR3 was defined as the stretch from the second conserved V-encoded cysteine up to the conserved J-encoded phenylalanine. The earlier analysis of some 580 of the donors excluded any sequence lacking an unambiguous match to a single V gene segment. An earlier analysis of several hundred of the donors called V segments functional above 56.7% productive rearrangements and segregating when the between-donor standard deviation exceeded 5%. A statistical classification framework was developed to diagnose cytomegalovirus status using the catalog of TCR beta chain sequences. A later analysis assigned V and J genes by comparing TCR nucleotide sequences with IMGT/GENE-DB human TR gene sequences. The TCRdist pipeline was used in a later analysis to assign CDR3 sequences and most-parsimonious VDJ recombination scenarios. In a later analysis, every TCR beta chain was defined by the combination of its CDR3 amino acid sequence and its V-gene family, and reads without a unique V-gene family were dropped. A later analysis removed 592 highly shared, low-generation-probability nucleotide sequences to deal with suspected cross-contamination and a sequencing artifact. For each public chain, a later analysis derived a clonal expansion index from normalized ranks of inferred template counts within each repertoire. A later analysis computed generation probabilities with a VDJ recombination model fitted to out-of-frame rearrangements, and checked the results against IGoR. Hypergeometric tests were used in a later analysis to score TCR-TCR, TCR-HLA and TCR-CMV co-occurrence, with a repertoire-size bias correction applied to the TCR pairs. In a later analysis, false discovery rates were estimated by permuting HLA or CMV assignments 20 times. A later analysis grouped co-occurring TCRs with DBSCAN, adding TCRdist sequence similarity when clustering within HLA-allele-positive subsets. Co-occurrence clustering excluded repertoires with fewer than 30,000 or more than 120,000 public chains, plus five with anomalous nucleotide sharing. The immuneACCESS repertoire file appears here via TCRdb, limited to in-frame rearrangements. These files lack a portion of the clones; in checked studies, under half of the deficit traces to unresolved V genes, and the cause of the others is not known. V, J and clone size derive from that table, while D and trimming were established from the DNA sequence. The sample yields under 200,000 clones; roughly 70% were counted once. In total, the top ten clones hold 1.5% to 2% of the sample.

This clone was counted only a few times. Its cognate antigen has yet to be identified. No base qualities exist here, and no much larger clone lies one base off it. From its cysteine to its phenylalanine, the CDR3 spans 14 amino acids. Of the read, only the CDR3 DNA is kept; its 42 bases are in frame from base 1. In the germline V gene, CDR1 corresponds to MNHNS and CDR2 to SASEGT. The junction shows trimming of 0 bases on V and 0 bases on J, plus 5 bases between the germline ends. This chain is built from TRBV6-1 and TRBJ1-2, with no confident D gene call. Specimen: PBMCs. The TCR sequence derives from a woman aged 25 to 45 in good health and CMV-seronegative. For the CDR3, the sequence is CASSEASANYGYTF. The DNA is TGTGCCAGCAGTGAAGCATCAGCTAACTATGGCTACACCTTC.